This TCR beta chain was recovered during a study of Graves' ophthalmopathy and Graves' hyperthyroidism. For the study at large: Ahead of any treatment, peripheral blood was obtained at the initial diagnosis.

As diagnostic evidence, clinical symptoms, serum thyroxine, TRAb, thyroid ultrasound and orbital computed tomography were relied upon. The source of the PBMCs was more than 9.5 ml of fresh peripheral blood. The study amplified TCR beta CDR3 regions using RNA transcripts. HTBI primers primed a first-round RT-PCR, and a second-round multiplex PCR followed. A single record per CDR3 protein comes from TCRdb applying MiXCR to the multiplex PCR reads. Of about 480,000 distinct CDR3 sequences in the sample, about an eighth were seen once. This clonotype was detected a few times. The clonotype was recovered from a woman aged 25 to 45 with Graves' ophthalmopathy. Sequenced: blood.

CDR3 residues: CASSLDPLLAGVLVEETQYF. The CDR3 nucleotides are TGCGCCAGCAGCTTGGACCCCCTACTAGCGGGGGTTCTGGTAGAAGAGACCCAGTACTTC. The V and J genes are TRBV5-1 and TRBJ2-5, with TRBD2 matching 11 bases. The germline V gene has CDR1 SGHRS and CDR2 YFSETQ. This CDR3 comprises 20 residues. Trimming removed 0 bases from V and 3 bases from J; junction bases left unmatched: 16. The full variable domain, its missing parts supplied by reference TRBV5-1 and TRBJ2-5, is KAGVTQTPRYLIKTRGQQVTLSCSPISGHRSVSWYQQTPGQGLQFLFEYFSETQRNKGNFPGRFSGRQFSNSRSEMNVSTLELGDSALYLCASSLDPLLAGVLVEETQYFGPGTRLLVL.